Below, 31 T cell receptor beta chains from the same sample are listed, as sequenced in a study of blood T cell repertoires in COVID-19 (dated by TCRdb to 2018 to 2021). To prepare the library, the immunoSEQ multiplex PCR assay was applied. The source is immuneACCESS, and TCRdb retained only in-frame sequences with V and J called. Part of the clones is not carried over; for the studies checked, unresolved V genes explain less than half of this, and the remainder is unexplained. This sample is represented by 70,000 or so clones; about nine tenths of them were singletons. Jointly, the top ten make up roughly 13% of the sample. Sequencing was carried out using peripheral blood. All receptors come from a woman aged 55-69 years with acute or convalescent COVID-19.

V gene TRBV7-9 combines with J gene TRBJ1-5; 7 bases align to TRBD1. The CDR3 spans 14 residues. V trimming: 5 bases; J trimming: 4 bases; junction bases outside the gene matches: 5. From germline, CDR1 is SEHNR and CDR2 FQNEAQ (reference sequence). CDR3 nucleotide sequence: TGTGCCAGCAGCCGGGACAGAGTAAATCAGCCCCAGCATTTT. The encoded protein is CASSRDRVNQPQHF. The full variable domain, in which reference TRBV7-9 and TRBJ1-5 provide the parts outside the CDR3, is DTGVSQNPRHKITKRGQNVTFRCDPISEHNRLYWYRQTLGQGPEFLTYFQNEAQLEKSRLLSDRFSAERPKGSFSTLEIQRTEQGDSAMYLCASSRDRVNQPQHFGDGTRLSIL.

Only one count was recorded for this clone. The J gene is TRBJ2-7, the V gene TRBV18, with 7 bases aligning to TRBD2. V shed 3 bases, J shed 6 bases, and the junction held 11 bases outside the gene matches. Germline CDR1 is KGHSH and CDR2 is LQKENI. This CDR3 has 15 residues. The CDR3 sequence is CASSPVKGLAVEQYF. CDR3 nucleotide sequence: TGTGCCAGCTCACCTGTAAAGGGCCTAGCGGTCGAGCAGTACTTC. Full variable domain (missing parts from reference TRBV18 and TRBJ2-7): NAGVMQNPRHLVRRRGQEARLRCSPMKGHSHVYWYRQLPEEGLKFMVYLQKENIIDESGMPKERFSAEFPKEGPSILRIQQVVRGDSAAYFCASSPVKGLAVEQYFGPGTRLTVT.

This rearrangement joins TRBV7-9 to TRBJ2-7; the D gene is possibly TRBD1 (6 bases). The CDR3 contains 14 residues. Trimming removed 4 bases from V and 0 bases from J, with 10 bases in between. CDR1 is SEHNR and CDR2 is FQNEAQ in the germline V gene (reference sequence). CDR3 coding DNA: TGTGCCAGCAGCTGGACAGAAACCTCCTACGAGCAGTACTTC. It yields the protein CASSWTETSYEQYF.

The V gene is TRBV19, the J gene TRBJ2-7, with TRBD1 matching over 8 bases. The trim removed 10 bases at V and 6 bases at J, leaving 11 bases unmatched. Germline V CDR1 and CDR2: LNHDA, SQIVND (reference sequence). CDR3 size: 13 residues. The CDR3 is CATRRRTGSEQYF. The DNA of the CDR3 is TGTGCCACCCGAAGAAGGACAGGGTCCGAGCAGTACTTC. Filled out from reference TRBV19 and TRBJ2-7, the complete variable domain reads DGGITQSPKYLFRKEGQNVTLSCEQNLNHDAMYWYRQDPGQGLRLIYYSQIVNDFQKGDIAEGYSVSREKKESFPLTVTSAQKNPTAFYLCATRRRTGSEQYFGPGTRLTVT.

The chain combines TRBV18 with TRBJ2-3, with TRBD1 matching 10 bases. The germline CDR1 and CDR2 sequences are KGHSH and LQKENI. With V trimmed by 5 bases and J by 6 bases, 8 bases remained unmatched. CDR3 length: 15 amino acids. CDR3 DNA: TGTGCCAGCTCATCCCGGGACAGGGGCTGGGATACGCAGTATTTT. Residues: CASSSRDRGWDTQYF.

The gene calls are TRBV10-3 and TRBJ1-2; no reliable D call. The CDR3 has 15 residues. The germline V and J ends were trimmed by 0 bases and 4 bases, with 12 bases remaining between them. Per the germline V gene, CDR1 is ENHRY and CDR2 is SYGVKD. CDR3 in amino acids: CAISESKSVGYGYTF. The CDR3 DNA follows: TGTGCCATCAGTGAGTCGAAGTCGGTCGGCTATGGCTACACCTTC.

The rearrangement joins TRBV3-1 (or the pseudogene TRBV3-2) to TRBJ2-5; TRBD2 matches 11 bases. With 5 bases clipped from V and 2 bases from J, the junction kept 7 bases outside the gene matches. The CDR3 has 16 amino acids. Germline assignment: CDR1 LGHDT and CDR2 YNNKEL (reference sequence). The CDR3 DNA reads as TGTGCCAGCAGCAGAACCGGGACTAGCGGACAAGAGACCCAGTACTTC. Its translation is CASSRTGTSGQETQYF.

The chain is built from TRBV10-3 and TRBJ2-5; D gene unclear. With 8 bases removed from V and 0 bases from J, the gap between germline ends came to 10 bases. Germline CDR1 and CDR2: ENHRY and SYGVKD. This CDR3 is built from 13 residues. The CDR3 reads CAIGRTDQETQYF. As DNA, the CDR3 is TGTGCCATCGGGCGCACAGACCAAGAGACCCAGTACTTC.

The V call is TRBV7-6, the J call TRBJ2-1, with unresolved D. Germline CDR1 and CDR2: SGHVS and FNYEAQ. The V and J ends lost 2 bases and 4 bases respectively, with 12 bases between them. This CDR3 comprises 15 residues. The CDR3 protein is CASSLNSQMYNEQFF. CDR3 nucleotide sequence: TGTGCCAGCAGCTTAAATTCCCAAATGTACAATGAGCAGTTCTTC.

The chain combines TRBV19 with TRBJ2-6; TRBD2 is a possible D gene (6 bases). The V gene lost 5 bases and the J gene lost 4 bases, with 9 bases spanning the gap. The germline gives CDR1 LNHDA, CDR2 SQIVND (reference sequence). The CDR3 covers 14 residues. The DNA for the CDR3 is TGTGCCAGTAGTGGAGGAGGGGGGGCCAACGTCCTGACTTTC. It encodes CASSGGGGANVLTF.

The CDR3 sequence: CASSTGTMDTQYF. In DNA form, the CDR3 reads TGCGCCAGCAGCACCGGGACTATGGATACGCAGTATTTT. The chain has TRBV5-1 and TRBJ2-3, with 7 bases fitting TRBD2. CDR3 length: 13 amino acids. V trimming: 4 bases; J trimming: 6 bases; junction bases outside the gene matches: 5. CDR1 and CDR2 from the germline V gene are SGHRS and YFSETQ.

The V call is TRBV7-2, the J call TRBJ1-1; possibly TRBD1 for D (6 bases). CDR3 length: 14 amino acids. The germline V gene encodes CDR1 SGHTA and CDR2 FQGNSA. V was clipped by 5 bases and J by 5 bases, with 15 bases between them. CDR3 in amino acids: CASSLQSGVTEAFF. In DNA, the CDR3 is TGTGCCAGCAGCCTACAGTCAGGGGTGACTGAAGCTTTCTTT.

Here the CDR3 reads CASSGAGGRNNEQFF. CDR3 sequence (DNA): TGTGCCAGCAGCGGCGCGGGGGGACGAAACAATGAGCAGTTCTTC. The V call is TRBV9, the J call TRBJ2-1; 8 bases line up with TRBD2. The J segment lost 5 bases and the V segment lost 3 bases, leaving 7 bases of the junction unmatched. CDR1 and CDR2 (germline): SGDLS, YYNGEE. CDR3 size: 15 residues. Supplemented by reference TRBV9 and TRBJ2-1, the full variable domain reads DSGVTQTPKHLITATGQRVTLRCSPRSGDLSVYWYQQSLDQGLQFLIQYYNGEERAKGNILERFSAQQFPDLHSELNLSSLELGDSALYFCASSGAGGRNNEQFFGPGTRLTVL.

The genes are TRBV5-1 and TRBJ2-3; D not resolved. Germline V gene data show CDR1 as SGHRS and CDR2 as YFSETQ. Trimming removed 4 bases at V and 0 bases at J, with 9 bases between. CDR3 length: 14 amino acids. CDR3 residues: CASSTLTSTDTQYF. The CDR3 region has the DNA TGCGCCAGCAGCACCCTAACTAGCACAGATACGCAGTATTTT.

This CDR3 reads CSASAPTTETAKNIQYF. Written as DNA, the CDR3 is TGCAGTGCTAGTGCCCCCACGACAGAGACGGCCAAAAACATTCAGTACTTC. The chain uses TRBV20-1 and TRBJ2-4, with D possibly TRBD1 on 5 matching bases. With 3 bases removed from V and 1 base from J, the gap between germline ends came to 19 bases. Germline loops: CDR1 DFQATT, CDR2 SNEGSKA (reference sequence). CDR3 length: 17 amino acids.

V usage is TRBV29-1 and J usage is TRBJ2-2; TRBD1 matches 8 bases. Germline V CDR1 and CDR2: SQVTM, ANQGSEA. The V and J ends lost 7 bases and 1 base, in that order; junction bases with no gene match: 8. This CDR3 comprises 15 residues. The CDR3 DNA is TGCAGCGGCGGATCCGGGACAGGGAACACCGGGGAGCTGTTTTTT. Amino acids: CSGGSGTGNTGELFF.

J is TRBJ2-1 and V is TRBV3-1 (or the pseudogene TRBV3-2), with D unresolved. V shed 10 bases and J shed 8 bases, with 15 bases lying between them. CDR1 is LGHDT and CDR2 is YNNKEL in the germline V gene (reference sequence). This CDR3 contains 12 residues. The CDR3 loop is CATAAAADEQFF. In DNA form, the CDR3 reads TGTGCCACCGCGGCCGCGGCGGATGAGCAGTTCTTC.

This sequence joins TRBV6-5 and TRBJ2-1; 12 bases are a match to TRBD1. Germline V gene sequence: CDR1 MNHEY, CDR2 SVGAGI. The CDR3 spans 14 residues. V lost 10 bases, J lost 6 bases, and 7 bases stayed unmatched. CDR3 coding DNA: TGTGCCACCACCGGGACAGGGGGCGGCAATGAGCAGTTCTTC. It is translated as CATTGTGGGNEQFF.

The chain is built from TRBV3-1 (or the pseudogene TRBV3-2) and TRBJ1-2; 7 bases are shared with TRBD1. V lost 4 bases and J lost 11; bases outside the gene matches: 13. Germline lookup yields CDR1 LGHDT and CDR2 YNNKEL (reference sequence). This CDR3 contains 14 residues. The CDR3 sequence: CASSPSDRVGKYTF. CDR3 nucleotide sequence: TGTGCCAGCAGCCCCTCAGACAGGGTAGGGAAATACACCTTC.

The rearrangement links TRBV28 to TRBJ2-3, with 10 bases that match TRBD1. Per germline, CDR1 MDHEN and CDR2 SYDVKM. V shed 8 bases and J 3 bases; nucleotides not matched to a gene: 2. The CDR3 is 13 amino acids. CDR3 sequence (DNA): TGTGCCAGCCGGGACAGGGGAACAGATACGCAGTATTTT. Translation: CASRDRGTDTQYF.

This chain uses TRBV9 with TRBJ2-3; D is undetermined. This CDR3 is 12 amino acids long. Germline V gene sequence: CDR1 SGDLS, CDR2 YYNGEE. With 7 bases removed from V and 4 bases from J, the gap between germline ends came to 10 bases. CDR3 nucleotides: TGTGCCAGCGGTCGCAGCGCAGATACGCAGTATTTT. It translates to CASGRSADTQYF.

The genes are TRBV6-5 and TRBJ2-3, with 8 bases identical to TRBD2. This CDR3 contains 14 residues. The V gene end was trimmed by 7 bases and the J gene end by 2 bases; junction bases not matched to a gene: 5. CDR1 is MNHEY and CDR2 is SVGAGI in the germline V gene. CDR3 protein: CASNRGGNTDTQYF. The CDR3 DNA is TGTGCCAGCAACCGGGGGGGAAACACAGATACGCAGTATTTT.

The chain employs TRBV5-1 and TRBJ1-6; D gene ambiguous. Trimming took off 4 bases at V and 7 bases at J, with 15 bases between the two ends. The CDR3 totals 15 residues. Germline CDR1 and CDR2: SGHRS and YFSETQ. CDR3 sequence reads: CASSPGVGSNSPLHF. The CDR3 bases are TGCGCCAGCAGCCCCGGGGTCGGGTCGAATTCACCCCTCCACTTT. Full variable domain (outside the CDR3, taken from reference TRBV5-1 and TRBJ1-6): KAGVTQTPRYLIKTRGQQVTLSCSPISGHRSVSWYQQTPGQGLQFLFEYFSETQRNKGNFPGRFSGRQFSNSRSEMNVSTLELGDSALYLCASSPGVGSNSPLHFGNGTRLTVT.

The V call is TRBV5-4, the J call TRBJ2-7; 14 bases line up with TRBD2. Germline V gene data show CDR1 as SGHNT and CDR2 as YYREEE (reference sequence). The CDR3 sequence is 13 residues long. Trimming took 9 bases from V and 5 from J; bases not matched to a gene: 4. As DNA, the CDR3 is TGTGCCATCTCGACTAGCGGGGGGGACGAGCAGTACTTC. This gives the protein CAISTSGGDEQYF.

The chain carries TRBV30 and TRBJ2-1, with 9 bases lining up with TRBD2. With V trimmed by 7 bases and J by 1 base, 8 bases remained unmatched. Germline-derived CDR1 and CDR2 are GTSNPN and SVGIG (reference sequence). CDR3 length: 15 residues. The CDR3 spells CASKERGVSYNEQFF. As DNA, the CDR3 is TGTGCCTCCAAAGAGCGGGGGGTATCCTACAATGAGCAGTTCTTC.

In its sample, this clone was seen once. V and J are TRBV19 and TRBJ2-2; 8 bases map to TRBD2. The CDR3 is made up of 15 amino acids. Unmatched junction bases numbered 5, after V lost 3 bases and J lost 5 bases. Germline V gives CDR1 LNHDA, CDR2 SQIVND (reference sequence). The CDR3 nucleotides read TGTGCCAGTAGTATCGCGGGGGGCCCAACCGGGGAGCTGTTTTTT. As protein: CASSIAGGPTGELFF.

The chain couples TRBV30 to TRBJ1-3; 7 bases map to TRBD1. The junction had 3 bases not matched to a gene; V was cut back by 5 bases and J by 5 bases. This CDR3 comprises 12 residues. Germline-derived CDR1 and CDR2 are GTSNPN and SVGIG (reference sequence). The chain's CDR3 is CAWGQARNTIYF. The CDR3 DNA is TGTGCCTGGGGACAGGCCCGAAACACCATATATTTT.

This chain joins TRBV6-5 and TRBJ1-2, with no clear D. The V gene's germline CDR1 is MNHEY and CDR2 SVGAGI. The CDR3 is 13 residues long. With 6 bases removed from V and 1 base from J, the gap between germline ends came to 9 bases. The CDR3 nucleotides are TGTGCCAGCAGCCTCACCTATAACTATGGCTACACCTTC. Encoded protein: CASSLTYNYGYTF.

The chain uses TRBV6-5 and TRBJ2-2, with 7 positions matching TRBD1. Losses at the gene ends were 4 bases for V and 4 bases for J; bases not matched to a gene: 9. This CDR3 spans 16 amino acids. Germline CDR1 and CDR2: MNHEY and SVGAGI. In DNA, the CDR3 is TGTGCCAGCAGTTTCTACAGGGGCTACGGCACCGGGGAGCTGTTTTTT. This codes for CASSFYRGYGTGELFF.

The genes are TRBV5-1 and TRBJ2-3; 7 bases are shared with TRBD2. V was pared by 2 bases and J by 4 bases, with 4 bases of the junction left unmatched. The CDR3 covers 14 residues. Germline CDR1 is SGHRS and CDR2 is YFSETQ. CDR3 nucleotide sequence: TGCGCCAGCAGCTTCGATCTAGCGGCAGATACGCAGTATTTT. This encodes CASSFDLAADTQYF.

This clone was picked up a small number of times. CDR3 in DNA: TGTGCCAGCAGCTTGGAGTTTGGGGCAGGTCCCTCCTACGAGCAGTACTTC. Amino acids: CASSLEFGAGPSYEQYF. The genes are TRBV5-5 and TRBJ2-7; weak D call: TRBD1 (5 bases). The CDR3 contains 17 residues. V was clipped by 0 bases and J by 0 bases, with 16 bases between them. Germline V gives CDR1 SGHKS, CDR2 YYEKEE (reference sequence).